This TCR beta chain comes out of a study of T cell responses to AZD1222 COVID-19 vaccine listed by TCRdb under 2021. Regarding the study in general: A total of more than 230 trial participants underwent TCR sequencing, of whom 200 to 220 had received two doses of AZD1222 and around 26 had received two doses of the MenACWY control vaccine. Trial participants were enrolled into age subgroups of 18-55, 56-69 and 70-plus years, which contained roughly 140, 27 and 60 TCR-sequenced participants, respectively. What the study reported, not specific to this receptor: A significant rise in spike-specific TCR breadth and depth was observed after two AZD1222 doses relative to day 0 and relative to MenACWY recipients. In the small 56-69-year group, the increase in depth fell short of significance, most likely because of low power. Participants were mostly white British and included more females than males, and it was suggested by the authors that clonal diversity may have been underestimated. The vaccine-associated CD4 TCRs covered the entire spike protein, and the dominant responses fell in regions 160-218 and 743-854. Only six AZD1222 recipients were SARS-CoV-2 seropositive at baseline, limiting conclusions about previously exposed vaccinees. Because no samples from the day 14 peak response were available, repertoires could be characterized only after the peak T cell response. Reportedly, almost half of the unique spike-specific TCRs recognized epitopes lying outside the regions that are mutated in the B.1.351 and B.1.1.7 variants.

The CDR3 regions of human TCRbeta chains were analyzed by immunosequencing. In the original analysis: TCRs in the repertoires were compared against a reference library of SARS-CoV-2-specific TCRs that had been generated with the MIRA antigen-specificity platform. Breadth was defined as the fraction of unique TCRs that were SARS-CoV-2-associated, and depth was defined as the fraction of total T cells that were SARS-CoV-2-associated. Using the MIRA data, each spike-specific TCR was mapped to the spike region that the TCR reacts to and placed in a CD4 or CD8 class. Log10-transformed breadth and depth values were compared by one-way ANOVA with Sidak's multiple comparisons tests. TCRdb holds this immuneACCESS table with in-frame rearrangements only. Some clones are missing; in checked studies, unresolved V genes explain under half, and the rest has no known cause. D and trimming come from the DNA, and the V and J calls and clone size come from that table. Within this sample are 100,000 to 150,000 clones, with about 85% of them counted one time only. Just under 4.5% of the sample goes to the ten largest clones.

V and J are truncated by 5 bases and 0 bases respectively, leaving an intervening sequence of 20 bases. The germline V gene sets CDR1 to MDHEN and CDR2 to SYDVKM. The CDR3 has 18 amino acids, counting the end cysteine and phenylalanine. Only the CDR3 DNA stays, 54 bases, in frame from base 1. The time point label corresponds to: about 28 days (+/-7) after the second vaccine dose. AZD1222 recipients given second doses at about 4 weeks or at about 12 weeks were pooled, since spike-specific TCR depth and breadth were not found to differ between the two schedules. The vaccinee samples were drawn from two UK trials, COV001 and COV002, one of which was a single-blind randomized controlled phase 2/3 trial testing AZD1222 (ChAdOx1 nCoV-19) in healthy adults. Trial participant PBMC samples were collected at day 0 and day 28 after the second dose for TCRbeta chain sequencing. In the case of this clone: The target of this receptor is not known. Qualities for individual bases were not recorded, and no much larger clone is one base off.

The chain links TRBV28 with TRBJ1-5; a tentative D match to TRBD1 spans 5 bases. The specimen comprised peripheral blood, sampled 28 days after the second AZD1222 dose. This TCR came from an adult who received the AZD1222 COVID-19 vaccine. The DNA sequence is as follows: TGTGCCAGCAGTCTCCCCTCCCTACAGGCCTTTAGCAATCAGCCCCAGCATTTT. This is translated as CASSLPSLQAFSNQPQHF.